Listed here are 25 T cell receptor beta chains from one sample, sequenced in a study of identifying expanded T cells in peripheral blood. Method: immunoSEQ multiplex PCR; TCRdb's copy keeps in-frame clones and lacks some. The data hold more than 75,000 clones, with around nine tenths observed a single time. The material sequenced was blood. The receptors come from a person aged 18 to 75 in good health.

V and J are TRBV11-2 and TRBJ1-3; 7 bases fit TRBD1. The junction had 2 bases not matched to a gene; V was cut back by 3 bases and J by 3 bases. Germline assignment: CDR1 SGHAT and CDR2 FQNNGV. There are 14 residues in the CDR3. The DNA of the CDR3 is TGTGCCAGCAGCTTTGACAGGGATGGAAACACCATATATTTT. The encoded protein is CASSFDRDGNTIYF.

This chain links TRBV30 with TRBJ2-7; D remains ambiguous. The ends were cut back, 1 base at V and 1 base at J, with 5 bases in the middle. Germline lookup yields CDR1 GTSNPN and CDR2 SVGIG (reference sequence). The CDR3 has 12 residues. As DNA, the CDR3 is TGTGCCTGGAGTGCCAGTTCCTACGAGCAGTACTTC. This encodes CAWSASSYEQYF. Drawing the rest from reference TRBV30 and TRBJ2-7, the complete variable domain is SQTIHQWPATLVQPVGSPLSLECTVEGTSNPNLYWYRQAAGRGLQLLFYSVGIGQISSEVPQNLSASRPQDRQFILSSKKLLLSDSGFYLCAWSASSYEQYFGPGTRLTVT.

This chain joins TRBV6-1 and TRBJ2-5; 9 bases align to TRBD2. Germline assignment: CDR1 MNHNS and CDR2 SASEGT. This CDR3 is built from 15 residues. Trimming cost V 3 bases and J 2 bases; bases outside gene matches: 4. The CDR3 nucleotides are TGTGCCAGCAGTGAGCTAGCGGGGCAACAAGAGACCCAGTACTTC. Protein sequence: CASSELAGQQETQYF.

The gene calls are TRBV2 and TRBJ2-5, with 8 bases matching TRBD2. This CDR3 has 14 residues. With V trimmed by 8 bases and J by 2 bases, 7 bases remained unmatched. From germline, CDR1 is SNHLY and CDR2 FYNNEI. The CDR3 coding sequence is TGTGCCAGCGAAAGCGGGGGCAATCAAGAGACCCAGTACTTC. It translates to CASESGGNQETQYF.

This clone was observed once. CDR3 nucleotide sequence: TGCGCCAGCAGCTTCGGAGGGGACACTGAAGCTTTCTTT. It is translated as CASSFGGDTEAFF. The chain employs TRBV5-1 and TRBJ1-1; possibly TRBD1 for D (5 bases). From germline, CDR1 is SGHRS and CDR2 YFSETQ. The CDR3 runs 13 residues. Trimming left V 2 bases short and J 3 bases short, with 8 bases between.

V is TRBV4-2 and J is TRBJ2-1; 13 bases match TRBD2. V was clipped by 4 bases and J by 4 bases; unmatched bases: 13. Germline assignment: CDR1 LGHNA and CDR2 YNFKEQ. The CDR3 loop spans 19 amino acids. CDR3 in amino acids: CASSPRTPRTSGSYNEQFF. CDR3 DNA sequence: TGTGCCAGCAGCCCCCGTACCCCCAGGACTAGCGGGAGTTACAATGAGCAGTTCTTC.

The genes are TRBV28 and TRBJ2-2; the D call may be TRBD1 or TRBD2 (5 bases each). There are 15 residues in the CDR3. Germline V gene data show CDR1 as MDHEN and CDR2 as SYDVKM. Trimming cost V 2 bases and J 5 bases, with 12 bases left between them. CDR3 nucleotides: TGTGCCAGCAGTTTAGGGGGAGACGCGACCGGGGAGCTGTTTTTT. Translated, it gives CASSLGGDATGELFF.

V usage is TRBV30 and J usage is TRBJ1-3; TRBD1 matches at 9 bases. CDR1 and CDR2 (germline): GTSNPN, SVGIG (reference sequence). The length of the CDR3 is 17 residues. Trimming removed 3 bases from V and 0 bases from J; junction bases left unmatched: 9. CDR3 region: CAWSRDRVFFSGNTIYF. CDR3 coding DNA: TGTGCCTGGAGCCGGGACAGGGTGTTTTTCTCTGGAAACACCATATATTTT.

The V and J genes are TRBV5-1 and TRBJ2-7; weak D call: TRBD2 (6 bases). Germline values: CDR1 SGHRS, CDR2 YFSETQ. This CDR3 contains 14 residues. The V end lost 4 bases, the J end lost 6 bases, and 17 bases lay between the germline ends. CDR3 sequence (DNA): TGCGCCAGCAGCGTGGAGACAGTGGGGGGCGAGCAGTACTTC. Its translation: CASSVETVGGEQYF.

This clone was counted a single time. This sequence joins TRBV4-1 and TRBJ2-5; 9 nucleotides match TRBD1. J gave up 1 base and V 1 base, and 1 base lay outside the gene matches. The CDR3 contains 15 residues. CDR1 and CDR2 (germline): MGHRA, YSYEKL. The CDR3 region has the DNA TGCGCCAGCAGCCAAGGGACAGGGGTCCAAGAGACCCAGTACTTC. Translation gives CASSQGTGVQETQYF.

The V call is TRBV28, the J call TRBJ1-2, with D tentatively TRBD1 (5 bases). CDR3 size: 13 residues. CDR1 and CDR2 (germline): MDHEN, SYDVKM. The ends were cut back, 2 bases at V and 4 bases at J, with 8 bases in the middle. DNA for the CDR3: TGTGCCAGCAGTTTAGGGGCCCTCTATGGCTACACCTTC. Translated, it gives CASSLGALYGYTF.

The chain recombines TRBV5-8 with TRBJ1-3; 11 bases are a match to TRBD1. The CDR3 runs 13 residues. Germline values: CDR1 SGHTS, CDR2 YDEGEE. Losses at the gene ends were 9 bases for V and 4 bases for J; bases not matched to a gene: 3. CDR3: CAIRTGGGNTIYF. The CDR3 DNA reads TGTGCCATCAGGACAGGGGGCGGAAACACCATATATTTT.

V and J are TRBV19 and TRBJ2-7, with TRBD2 identical over 11 bases. Per the germline V gene, CDR1 is LNHDA and CDR2 is SQIVND (reference sequence). The CDR3 length is 16 residues. The junction had 9 bases not matched to a gene; V was cut back by 3 bases and J by 5 bases. The CDR3: CASSILLAGVFNEQYF. CDR3 nucleotides: TGTGCCAGTAGTATCCTACTAGCGGGAGTGTTCAACGAGCAGTACTTC.

The rearrangement uses TRBV9 and TRBJ2-1, with a weak D call TRBD1 (5 bases). This CDR3 region has 13 residues. From germline, CDR1 is SGDLS and CDR2 YYNGEE. Trimming pared 0 bases from V and 7 bases from J, leaving 8 bases between. The CDR3 region has the DNA TGTGCCAGCAGCGTAGAACCAGGGAATGAGCAGTTCTTC. Protein: CASSVEPGNEQFF.

The CDR3 DNA reads TGTGCCAGCAGCTTTGACAGTAGGAACACTGAAGCTTTCTTT. Amino acids: CASSFDSRNTEAFF. This chain connects TRBV11-2 to TRBJ1-1; D perhaps matches TRBD1 (5 bases). The CDR3 is 14 amino acids. Germline CDR1 and CDR2: SGHAT and FQNNGV. Trimming shortened V by 3 bases and J by 1 base, and 9 bases separated the two germline ends.

This sequence joins TRBV4-2 and TRBJ1-5; perhaps TRBD1 as D (5 bases). There are 14 residues in the CDR3. Germline-derived CDR1 and CDR2 are LGHNA and YNFKEQ. With 2 bases removed from V and 3 bases from J, the gap between germline ends came to 8 bases. DNA for the CDR3: TGTGCCAGCAGCCAAACTGGGGCCAATCAGCCCCAGCATTTT. It yields the protein CASSQTGANQPQHF.

V gene TRBV5-4 combines with J gene TRBJ2-5; 9 positions match TRBD2. This CDR3 has 17 residues. Looked up from germline, CDR1 is SGHNT and CDR2 is YYREEE (reference sequence). V shed 0 bases, J shed 0 bases, and the junction held 6 bases outside the gene matches. The CDR3, as DNA: TGTGCCAGCAGCTTGGATGGCGGGGGGGCCCACCAAGAGACCCAGTACTTC. This codes for CASSLDGGGAHQETQYF.

The chain joins TRBV9 to TRBJ2-7; D is possibly TRBD1 (6 bases). CDR3 size: 15 residues. Germline V gene lookup returns CDR1 SGDLS and CDR2 YYNGEE. Trimming removed 4 bases from V and 7 bases from J, with 21 bases in between. Here the CDR3 DNA reads TGTGCCAGCAGCTCTATGGGGACACCTGGAGGAGAGCAGTACTTC. Its protein is CASSSMGTPGGEQYF.

This chain uses TRBV7-9 with TRBJ1-4; D is undetermined. The CDR3 has 13 amino acids. Trimming removed 5 bases from V and 8 bases from J, with 12 bases in between. The germline V gene has CDR1 SEHNR and CDR2 FQNEAQ (reference sequence). The CDR3 nucleotides are TGTGCCAGCAGCCTGGAGGTCGGAGAAAAACTGTTTTTT. This translates into CASSLEVGEKLFF.

The J gene is TRBJ2-5, the V gene TRBV7-7; a weak D match, TRBD2 (5 bases). V lost 1 base to trimming and J lost 4 bases, with 7 bases between them. The CDR3 contains 13 residues. In germline, CDR1 is SSHAT, CDR2 FNYEAQ (reference sequence). The CDR3 DNA sequence: TGTGCCAGCAGCTTAGGACGGGGAGAGACCCAGTACTTC. This sequence encodes CASSLGRGETQYF.

V gene TRBV11-2 combines with J gene TRBJ1-1; D remains ambiguous. Germline values: CDR1 SGHAT, CDR2 FQNNGV. Deletions cut 2 bases from V and 6 bases from J, with 13 bases between. The CDR3 is made up of 14 amino acids. The CDR3 here is CASSLWSNTAEAFF. The DNA for the CDR3 is TGTGCCAGCAGCTTATGGTCAAATACCGCTGAAGCTTTCTTT.

The chain employs TRBV5-1 and TRBJ2-5; 14 bases map to TRBD2. Trimming at V came to 4 bases and at J to 5 bases, leaving 7 bases not matched to a gene. The CDR3 is 16 amino acids. CDR1 SGHRS and CDR2 YFSETQ come from the germline V gene. Here the CDR3 reads CASSTGLAGGGETQYF. The CDR3 nucleotides read TGCGCCAGCAGCACCGGACTAGCGGGGGGCGGGGAGACCCAGTACTTC.

This clone was seen only once. The rearrangement links TRBV7-9 to TRBJ2-2; 11 positions match TRBD1. The length of the CDR3 is 17 residues. V lost 2 bases to trimming and J lost 5 bases; unmatched junction nucleotides: 7. Germline V gene data show CDR1 as SEHNR and CDR2 as FQNEAQ (reference sequence). The CDR3: CASSLPGQGVNTGELFF. The CDR3 region has the DNA TGTGCCAGCAGCTTACCGGGACAGGGGGTAAATACCGGGGAGCTGTTTTTT.

J is TRBJ2-2 and V is TRBV6-1, with 10 nucleotides matching TRBD2. J was trimmed by 0 bases and V by 1 base; bases with no gene match: 5. Germline assignment: CDR1 MNHNS and CDR2 SASEGT. The CDR3 runs 18 residues. The CDR3 loop is CASSEGAGGHANTGELFF. The DNA for the CDR3 is TGTGCCAGCAGTGAAGGAGCGGGGGGGCACGCGAACACCGGGGAGCTGTTTTTT.

The J gene is TRBJ1-3, the V gene TRBV18, with D unresolved. CDR1 KGHSH and CDR2 LQKENI come from the germline V gene. V lost 1 base and J 0 bases, leaving 16 bases between the germline ends. This CDR3 has 18 amino acids. The CDR3 here is CASSPRIIPPPSGNTIYF. The DNA for the CDR3 is TGTGCCAGCTCACCACGTATCATCCCTCCCCCCTCTGGAAACACCATATATTTT.